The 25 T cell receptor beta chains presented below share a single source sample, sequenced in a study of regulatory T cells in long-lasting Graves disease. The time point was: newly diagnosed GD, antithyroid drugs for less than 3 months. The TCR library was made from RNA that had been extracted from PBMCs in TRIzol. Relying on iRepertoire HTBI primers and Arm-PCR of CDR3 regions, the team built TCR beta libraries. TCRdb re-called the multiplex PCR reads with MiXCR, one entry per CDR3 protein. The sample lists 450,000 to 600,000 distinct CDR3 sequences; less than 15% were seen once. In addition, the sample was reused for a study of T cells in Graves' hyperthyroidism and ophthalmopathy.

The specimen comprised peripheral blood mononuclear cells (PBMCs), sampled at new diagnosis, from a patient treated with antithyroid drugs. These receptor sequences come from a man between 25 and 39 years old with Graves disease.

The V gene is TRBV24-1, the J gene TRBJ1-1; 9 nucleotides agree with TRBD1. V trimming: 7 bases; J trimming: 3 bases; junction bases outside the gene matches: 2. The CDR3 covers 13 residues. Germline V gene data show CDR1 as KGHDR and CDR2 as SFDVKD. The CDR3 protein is CATRGQGYTEAFF. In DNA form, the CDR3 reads TGTGCCACCAGGGGACAGGGCTACACTGAAGCTTTCTTT.

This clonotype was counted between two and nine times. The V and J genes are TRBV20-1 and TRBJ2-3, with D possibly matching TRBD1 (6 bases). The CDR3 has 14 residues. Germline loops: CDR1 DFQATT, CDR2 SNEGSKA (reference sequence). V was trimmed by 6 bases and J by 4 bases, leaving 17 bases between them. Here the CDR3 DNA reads TGCAGTGCCCAGCTACAGGGTTTCGCAGATACGCAGTATTTT. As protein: CSAQLQGFADTQYF.

This chain's CDR3 is CSARPGTIYQGYTF. CDR3 bases: TGCAGTGCCAGGCCCGGGACAATTTATCAGGGCTACACCTTC. V is TRBV20-1 and J is TRBJ1-2; D perhaps matches TRBD1 (6 bases). V lost 6 bases and J 8 bases, leaving 22 bases between the germline ends. The germline CDR1 and CDR2 sequences are DFQATT and SNEGSKA (reference sequence). CDR3 length equals 14 residues.

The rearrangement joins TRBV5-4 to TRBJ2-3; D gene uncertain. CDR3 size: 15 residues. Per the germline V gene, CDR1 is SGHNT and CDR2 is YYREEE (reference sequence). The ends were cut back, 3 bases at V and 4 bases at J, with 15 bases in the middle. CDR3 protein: CASSWALGYADTQYF. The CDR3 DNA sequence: TGTGCCAGCAGCTGGGCCTTGGGATACGCAGATACGCAGTATTTT.

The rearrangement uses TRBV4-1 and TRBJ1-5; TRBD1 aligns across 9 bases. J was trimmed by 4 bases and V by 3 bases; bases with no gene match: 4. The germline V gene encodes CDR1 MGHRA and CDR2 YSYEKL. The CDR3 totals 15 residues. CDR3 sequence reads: CASSHVDRGNQPQHF. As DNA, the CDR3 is TGCGCCAGCAGCCATGTGGACAGGGGTAATCAGCCCCAGCATTTT.

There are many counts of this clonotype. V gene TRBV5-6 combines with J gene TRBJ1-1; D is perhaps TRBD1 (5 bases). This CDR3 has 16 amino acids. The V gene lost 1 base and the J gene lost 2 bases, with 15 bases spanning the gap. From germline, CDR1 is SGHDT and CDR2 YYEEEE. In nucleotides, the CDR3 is TGTGCCAGCAGCTTGTGGACACCTGCCAGAAACACTGAAGCTTTCTTT. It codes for CASSLWTPARNTEAFF. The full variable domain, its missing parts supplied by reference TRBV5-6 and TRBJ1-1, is DAGVTQSPTHLIKTRGQQVTLRCSPKSGHDTVSWYQQALGQGPQFIFQYYEEEERQRGNFPDRFSGHQFPNYSSELNVNALLLGDSALYLCASSLWTPARNTEAFFGQGTRLTVV.

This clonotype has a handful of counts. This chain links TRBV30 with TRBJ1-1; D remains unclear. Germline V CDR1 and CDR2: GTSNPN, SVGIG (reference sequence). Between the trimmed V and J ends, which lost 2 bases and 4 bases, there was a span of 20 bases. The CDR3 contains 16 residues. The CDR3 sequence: CAWSYLVDRKGTEAFF. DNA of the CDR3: TGTGCCTGGAGTTACCTGGTCGATCGGAAGGGCACTGAAGCTTTCTTT. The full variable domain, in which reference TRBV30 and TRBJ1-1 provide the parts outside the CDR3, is SQTIHQWPATLVQPVGSPLSLECTVEGTSNPNLYWYRQAAGRGLQLLFYSVGIGQISSEVPQNLSASRPQDRQFILSSKKLLLSDSGFYLCAWSYLVDRKGTEAFFGQGTRLTVV.

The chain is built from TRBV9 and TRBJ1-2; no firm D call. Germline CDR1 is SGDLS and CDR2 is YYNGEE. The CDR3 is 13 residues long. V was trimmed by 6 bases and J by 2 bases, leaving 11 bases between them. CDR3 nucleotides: TGTGCCAGCACCTTAATACAAAACTATGGCTACACCTTC. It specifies CASTLIQNYGYTF.

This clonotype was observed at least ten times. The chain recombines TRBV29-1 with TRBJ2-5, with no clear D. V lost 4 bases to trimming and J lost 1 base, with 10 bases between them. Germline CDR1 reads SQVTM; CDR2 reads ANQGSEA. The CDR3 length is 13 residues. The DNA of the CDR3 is TGCAGCGTTGTGGACGCCCGCCAAGAGACCCAGTACTTC. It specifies CSVVDARQETQYF.

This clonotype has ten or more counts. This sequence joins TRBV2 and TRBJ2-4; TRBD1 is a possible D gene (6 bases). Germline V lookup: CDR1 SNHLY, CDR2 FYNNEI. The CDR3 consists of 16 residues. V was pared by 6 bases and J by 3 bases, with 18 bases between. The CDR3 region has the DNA TGTGCCAGCAGACGACAGGCGCTAGGGTTCAAAAACATTCAGTACTTC. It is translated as CASRRQALGFKNIQYF.

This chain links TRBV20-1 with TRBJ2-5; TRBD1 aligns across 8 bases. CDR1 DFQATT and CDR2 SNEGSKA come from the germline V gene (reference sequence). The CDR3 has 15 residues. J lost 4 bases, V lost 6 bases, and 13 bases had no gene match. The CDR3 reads CSAQDGTGFRETQYF. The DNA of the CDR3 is TGCAGTGCCCAGGACGGGACAGGCTTTAGAGAGACCCAGTACTTC.

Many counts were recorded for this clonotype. The CDR3 region has the DNA TGTGCCAGCAGTTCCTTTGGGGGGCATTATGGCTACACCTTC. Its protein is CASSSFGGHYGYTF. The chain uses TRBV28 and TRBJ1-2, with D possibly being TRBD1 (6 bases). CDR3 size: 14 residues. Germline V gene lookup returns CDR1 MDHEN and CDR2 SYDVKM. V shed 4 bases and J shed 5 bases, with 14 bases lying between them.

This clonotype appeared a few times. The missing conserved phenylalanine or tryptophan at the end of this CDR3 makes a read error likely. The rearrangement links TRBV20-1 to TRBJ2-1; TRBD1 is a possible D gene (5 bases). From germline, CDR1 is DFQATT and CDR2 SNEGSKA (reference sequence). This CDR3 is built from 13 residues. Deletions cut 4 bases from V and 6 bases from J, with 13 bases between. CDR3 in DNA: TGCAGTGCTAATAACAGGATTATCAATGAGCAGTTCCTC. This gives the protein CSANNRIINEQFL.

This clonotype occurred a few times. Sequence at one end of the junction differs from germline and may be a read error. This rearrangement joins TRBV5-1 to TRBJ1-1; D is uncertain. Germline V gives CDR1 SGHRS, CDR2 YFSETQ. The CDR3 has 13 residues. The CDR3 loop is CASSLGLNTGAFF. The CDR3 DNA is TGCGCCAGCAGCTTGGGACTTAACACTGGAGCTTTCTTT.

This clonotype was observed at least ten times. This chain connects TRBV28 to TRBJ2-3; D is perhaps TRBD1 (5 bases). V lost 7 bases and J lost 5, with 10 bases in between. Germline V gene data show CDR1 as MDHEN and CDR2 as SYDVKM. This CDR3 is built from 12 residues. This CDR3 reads CASTAGKDTQYF. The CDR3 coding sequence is TGTGCCAGCACTGCAGGGAAAGATACGCAGTATTTT. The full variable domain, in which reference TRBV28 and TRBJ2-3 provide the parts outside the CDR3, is DVKVTQSSRYLVKRTGEKVFLECVQDMDHENMFWYRQDPGLGLRLIYFSYDVKMKEKGDIPEGYSVSREKKERFSLILESASTNQTSMYLCASTAGKDTQYFGPGTRLTVL.

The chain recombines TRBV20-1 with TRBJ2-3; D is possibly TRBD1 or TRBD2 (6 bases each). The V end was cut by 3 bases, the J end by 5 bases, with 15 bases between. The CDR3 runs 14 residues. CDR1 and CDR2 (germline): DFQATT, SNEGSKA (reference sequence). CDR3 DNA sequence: TGCAGTGCTAGTACGGGAGAGGGGGTAGATACGCAGTATTTT. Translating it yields CSASTGEGVDTQYF.

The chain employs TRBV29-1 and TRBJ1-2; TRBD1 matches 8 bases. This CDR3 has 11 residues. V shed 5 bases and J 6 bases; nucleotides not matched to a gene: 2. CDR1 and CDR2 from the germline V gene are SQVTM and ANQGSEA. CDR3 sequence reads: CSVMDRDGYTF. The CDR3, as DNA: TGCAGCGTTATGGACAGGGATGGCTACACCTTC. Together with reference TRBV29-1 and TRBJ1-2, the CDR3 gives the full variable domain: SAVISQKPSRDICQRGTSLTIQCQVDSQVTMMFWYRQQPGQSLTLIATANQGSEATYESGFVIDKFPISRPNLTFSTLTVSNMSPEDSSIYLCSVMDRDGYTFGSGTRLTVV.

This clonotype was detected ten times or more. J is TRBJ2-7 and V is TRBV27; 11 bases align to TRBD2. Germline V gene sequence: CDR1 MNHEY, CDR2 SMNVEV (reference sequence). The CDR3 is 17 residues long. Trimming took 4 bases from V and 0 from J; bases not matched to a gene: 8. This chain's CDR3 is CASSSRTSGFFSYEQYF. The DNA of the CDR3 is TGTGCCAGCAGTTCAAGGACTAGCGGGTTCTTCTCCTACGAGCAGTACTTC.

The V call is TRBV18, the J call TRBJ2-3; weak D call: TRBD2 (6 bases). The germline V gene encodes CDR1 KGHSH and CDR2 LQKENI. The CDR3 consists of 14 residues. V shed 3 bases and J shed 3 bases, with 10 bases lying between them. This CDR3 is CASSPRLVTDTQYF. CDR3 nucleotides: TGTGCCAGCTCACCCCGACTAGTAACAGATACGCAGTATTTT.

CDR3 sequence: CATSDSGPISYNEQFF. DNA for the CDR3: TGTGCCACCAGTGATAGCGGTCCTATCTCCTACAATGAGCAGTTCTTC. The chain uses TRBV24-1 and TRBJ2-1, with D possibly matching TRBD2 (5 bases). Germline CDR1 and CDR2: KGHDR and SFDVKD. The CDR3 is 16 amino acids. The V end lost 3 bases, the J end lost 0 bases, and 11 bases lay between the germline ends.

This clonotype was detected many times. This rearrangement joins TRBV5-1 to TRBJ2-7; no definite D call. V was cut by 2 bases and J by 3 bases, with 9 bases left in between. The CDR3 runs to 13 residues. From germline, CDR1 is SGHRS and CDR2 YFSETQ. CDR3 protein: CASSFSGNYEQYF. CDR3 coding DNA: TGCGCCAGCAGCTTCTCAGGAAACTACGAGCAGTACTTC.

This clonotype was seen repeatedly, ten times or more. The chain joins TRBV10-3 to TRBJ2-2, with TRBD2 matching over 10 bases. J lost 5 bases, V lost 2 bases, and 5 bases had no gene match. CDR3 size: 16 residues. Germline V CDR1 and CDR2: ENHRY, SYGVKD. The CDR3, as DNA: TGTGCCATCAGTGAGCTAGCGGGAGAGGGGACCGGGGAGCTGTTTTTT. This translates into CAISELAGEGTGELFF.

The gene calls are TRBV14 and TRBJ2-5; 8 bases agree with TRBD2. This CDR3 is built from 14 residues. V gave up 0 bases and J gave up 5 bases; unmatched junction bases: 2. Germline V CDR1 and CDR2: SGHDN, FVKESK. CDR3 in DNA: TGTGCCAGCAGCCAAGATAGACTAGCGGAGACCCAGTACTTC. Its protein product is CASSQDRLAETQYF.

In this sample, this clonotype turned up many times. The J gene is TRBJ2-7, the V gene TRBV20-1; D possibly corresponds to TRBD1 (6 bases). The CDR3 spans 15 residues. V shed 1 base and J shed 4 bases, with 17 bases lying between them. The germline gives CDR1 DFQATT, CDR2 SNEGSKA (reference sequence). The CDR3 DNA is TGCAGTGCTAGAGCGGTTCGGGACAAAGGGTACGAGCAGTACTTC. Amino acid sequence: CSARAVRDKGYEQYF.

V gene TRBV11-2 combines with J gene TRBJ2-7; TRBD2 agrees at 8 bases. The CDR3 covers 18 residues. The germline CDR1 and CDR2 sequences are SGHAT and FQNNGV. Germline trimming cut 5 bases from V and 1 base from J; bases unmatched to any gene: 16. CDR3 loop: CASSQEPGGGRWSYEQYF. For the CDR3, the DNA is TGTGCCAGCAGCCAAGAGCCAGGTGGCGGGAGGTGGTCCTACGAGCAGTACTTC.